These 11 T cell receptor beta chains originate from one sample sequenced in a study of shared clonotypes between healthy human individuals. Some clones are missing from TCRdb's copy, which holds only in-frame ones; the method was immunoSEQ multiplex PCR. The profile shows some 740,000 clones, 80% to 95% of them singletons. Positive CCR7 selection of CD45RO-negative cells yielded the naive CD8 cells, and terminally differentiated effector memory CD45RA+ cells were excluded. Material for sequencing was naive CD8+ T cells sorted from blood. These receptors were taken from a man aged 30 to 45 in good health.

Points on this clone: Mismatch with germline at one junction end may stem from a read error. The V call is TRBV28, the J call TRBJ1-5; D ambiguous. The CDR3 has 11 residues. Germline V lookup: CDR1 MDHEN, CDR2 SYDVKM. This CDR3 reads CVSSLRAAQHF. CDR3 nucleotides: TGTGTCAGCAGTTTAAGGGCGGCCCAGCATTTT. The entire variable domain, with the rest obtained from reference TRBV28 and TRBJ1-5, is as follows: DVKVTQSSRYLVKRTGEKVFLECVQDMDHENMFWYRQDPGLGLRLIYFSYDVKMKEKGDIPEGYSVSREKKERFSLILESASTNQTSMYLCVSSLRAAQHFGDGTRLSIL.

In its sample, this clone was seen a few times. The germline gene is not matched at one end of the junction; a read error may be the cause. The CDR3 loop is CASSSSRTLSF. The CDR3 bases are TGTGCCAGCAGTTCGTCTAGGACCCTTAGTTTC. The gene calls are TRBV28 and TRBJ2-7; no clear D gene. Germline CDR1 and CDR2: MDHEN and SYDVKM. The CDR3 length is 11 residues.

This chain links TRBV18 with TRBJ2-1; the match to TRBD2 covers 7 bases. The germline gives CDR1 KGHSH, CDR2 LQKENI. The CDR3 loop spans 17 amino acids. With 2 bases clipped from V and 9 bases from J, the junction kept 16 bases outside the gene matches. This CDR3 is CASSPITILAARGEQFF. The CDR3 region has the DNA TGTGCCAGCTCACCAATAACGATCCTAGCGGCGAGAGGTGAGCAGTTCTTC.

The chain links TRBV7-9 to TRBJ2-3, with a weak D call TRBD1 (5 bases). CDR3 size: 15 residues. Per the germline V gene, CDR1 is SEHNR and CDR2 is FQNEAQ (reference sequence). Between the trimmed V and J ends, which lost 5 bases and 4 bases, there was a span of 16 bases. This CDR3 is CASSDRVGQADTQYF. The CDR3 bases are TGTGCCAGCAGCGATAGGGTGGGGCAGGCAGATACGCAGTATTTT.

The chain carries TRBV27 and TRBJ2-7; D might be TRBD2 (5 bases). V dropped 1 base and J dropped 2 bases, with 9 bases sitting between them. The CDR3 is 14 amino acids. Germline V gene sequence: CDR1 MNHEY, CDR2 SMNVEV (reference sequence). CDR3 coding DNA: TGTGCCAGCAGTTTATTAAGGGAGCCCTACGAGCAGTACTTC. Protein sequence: CASSLLREPYEQYF.

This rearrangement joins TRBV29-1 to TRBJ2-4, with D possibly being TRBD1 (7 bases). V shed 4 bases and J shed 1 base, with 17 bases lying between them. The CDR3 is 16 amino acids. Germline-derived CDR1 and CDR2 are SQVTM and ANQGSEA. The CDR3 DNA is TGCAGCGTTGGAGTTGGAGGGGGCCGGGCCAAAAACATTCAGTACTTC. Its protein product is CSVGVGGGRAKNIQYF.

The DNA of the CDR3 is TGTGCCAGCAGCTCCCGTGAAAAACTGTTTTTT. Encoded protein: CASSSREKLFF. The chain uses TRBV21-1 and TRBJ1-4. TRBV21-1 is tagged as a pseudogene. CDR3 length: 11 amino acids.

The chain's CDR3 is CATGREEQYF. The CDR3, as DNA: TGTGCCACGGGCCGGGAGGAGCAGTACTTC. The chain joins TRBV27 to TRBJ2-7, with D possibly matching TRBD2 (6 bases). This CDR3 is 10 amino acids long. Germline-derived CDR1 and CDR2 are MNHEY and SMNVEV (reference sequence). V lost 10 bases to trimming and J lost 7 bases, with 11 bases between them.

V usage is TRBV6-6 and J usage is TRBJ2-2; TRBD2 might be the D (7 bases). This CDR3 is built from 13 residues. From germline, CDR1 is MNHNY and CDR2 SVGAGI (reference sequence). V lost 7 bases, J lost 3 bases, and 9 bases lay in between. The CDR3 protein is CASKGGHTGELFF. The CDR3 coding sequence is TGTGCCAGCAAGGGGGGGCACACCGGGGAGCTGTTTTTT.

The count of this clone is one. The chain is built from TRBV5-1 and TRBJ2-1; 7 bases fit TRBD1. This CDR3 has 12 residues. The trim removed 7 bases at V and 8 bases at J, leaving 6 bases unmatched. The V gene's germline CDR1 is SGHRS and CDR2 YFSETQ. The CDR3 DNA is TGCGCCAGCGCTCGACAGGGTGATGAGCAGTTCTTC. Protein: CASARQGDEQFF. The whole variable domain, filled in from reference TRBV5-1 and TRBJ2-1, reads KAGVTQTPRYLIKTRGQQVTLSCSPISGHRSVSWYQQTPGQGLQFLFEYFSETQRNKGNFPGRFSGRQFSNSRSEMNVSTLELGDSALYLCASARQGDEQFFGPGTRLTVL.

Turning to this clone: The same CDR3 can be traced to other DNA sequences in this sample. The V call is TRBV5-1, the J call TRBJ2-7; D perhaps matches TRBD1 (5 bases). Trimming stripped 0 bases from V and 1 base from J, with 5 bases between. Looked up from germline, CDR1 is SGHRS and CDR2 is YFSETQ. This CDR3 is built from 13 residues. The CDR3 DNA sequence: TGCGCCAGCAGCTTGGGACAGTCCTACGAGCAGTACTTC. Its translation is CASSLGQSYEQYF. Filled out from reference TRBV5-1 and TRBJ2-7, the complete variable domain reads KAGVTQTPRYLIKTRGQQVTLSCSPISGHRSVSWYQQTPGQGLQFLFEYFSETQRNKGNFPGRFSGRQFSNSRSEMNVSTLELGDSALYLCASSLGQSYEQYFGPGTRLTVT.